The sequence of this T cell receptor (beta chain) was determined in a study of response to subunit inactivated influenza vaccine. The CDR3 totals 15 residues. V was trimmed by 6 bases and J by 7 bases, leaving 16 bases between them. Germline CDR1 and CDR2: MNHNS and SASEGT. TCRdb ran MiXCR on the RT-PCR reads and lists one entry per CDR3 protein. The table has about 830,000 distinct CDR3 sequences, around 20% seen once. The genes are TRBV6-1 and TRBJ1-6, with D maybe TRBD1 (6 bases). The clonotype comes from a man aged 50 or older who received an inactivated influenza vaccine. The sample consisted of PBMCs from blood, taken roughly 5 days after vaccination. The CDR3 loop reads CASRGRGMENSPLHF. CDR3 sequence (DNA): TGTGCCAGCAGAGGCAGGGGTATGGAAAATTCACCCCTCCACTTT.